This TCR beta chain emerged from a study of regulatory T cells in long-lasting Graves disease. Study-wide results and caveats: Among persistent patients, a larger number of public clonotypes were shared (about 2,700) than among newly diagnosed patients (roughly 910).

Arm-PCR with iRepertoire HTBI primers amplified the CDR3 regions for these TCR beta libraries. TCRdb re-called the multiplex PCR reads with MiXCR, one entry per CDR3 protein. Among fewer than 550,000 distinct CDR3 sequences, about 17% were seen once, and the ten largest hold 23%. The CDR3 consists of 15 residues. V lost 3 bases and J lost 4, with 14 bases in between. Germline-derived CDR1 and CDR2 are KGHDR and SFDVKD. This clonotype has a handful of counts. Its antigen is unidentified. Time point given: newly diagnosed GD, antithyroid drugs for less than 3 months. Researchers made the TCR library from RNA that was extracted from PBMCs. The same specimen was also included in a second study, on T cells in Graves' hyperthyroidism and ophthalmopathy. That source notes: Blood also held most thyroid clonotypes expanded beyond 0.001. Stable hyperthyroidism was separated from ophthalmopathy by a model based on 13 V-J features.

The TCR comes from a woman between 18 and 30 years old with Graves disease. Sequencing used peripheral blood mononuclear cells (PBMCs), obtained at new diagnosis, from a patient treated with antithyroid drugs. The V gene is TRBV24-1, the J gene TRBJ1-2; D remains ambiguous. CDR3 sequence reads: CATSDPSDGSYGYTF. DNA for the CDR3: TGTGCCACCAGTGATCCGTCGGACGGATCCTATGGCTACACCTTC.